A selection of T cell receptor beta chains follows, all from one sample in a study of blood T cell repertoires in COVID-19. Here immunoSEQ multiplex PCR was the method, and the copy in TCRdb shows in-frame clones only, minus some. The repertoire includes over 80,000 clones, more than 75% of them detected once, and approximately 10% sits in the top ten. Sample: peripheral blood. The receptors were gathered from a man in his fifties with acute or convalescent COVID-19. CDR3s include the opening cysteine and the closing phenylalanine or tryptophan. A D gene is named only where the DNA matches it firmly. Size tells how often a clone was seen (once, few, many) or the class of an expanded clone, and some rows leave it out.

d_gene: -; v_gene: TRBV2; j_gene: TRBJ2-7; abundance: -; CDR3nt: TGTGCCTCCACTTCGAGGTTCGAGCAGTACTTC; CDR3aa: CASTSRFEQYF
d_gene: -; v_gene: TRBV4-1; j_gene: TRBJ1-1; abundance: -; CDR3nt: TGCGCCAGCAGCCAGTACCAGGAGGGGCTAAACACTGAAGCTTTCTTT; CDR3aa: CASSQYQEGLNTEAFF
d_gene: -; v_gene: TRBV18; j_gene: TRBJ2-2; abundance: -; CDR3nt: TGTGCCAGCTCACCAGCGACAGTGAACACCGGGGAGCTGTTTTTT; CDR3aa: CASSPATVNTGELFF
d_gene: -; v_gene: TRBV19; j_gene: TRBJ1-3; abundance: -; CDR3nt: TGTGCCAGTATGCGCCCGGGGGGCGCGTCTGGAAACACCATATATTTT; CDR3aa: CASMRPGGASGNTIYF
d_gene: -; v_gene: TRBV7-8; j_gene: TRBJ2-1; abundance: -; CDR3nt: TGTGCCAGCAGCTTGAAAGGGACAAGGCCCAAGGATGAGCAGTTCTTC; CDR3aa: CASSLKGTRPKDEQFF
d_gene: -; v_gene: TRBV5-1; j_gene: TRBJ1-5; abundance: -; CDR3nt: TGCGCCAGCAGCGCAATGTATGGGGCAGGCGGCAATCAGCCCCAGCATTTT; CDR3aa: CASSAMYGAGGNQPQHF
d_gene: TRBD2; v_gene: TRBV5-6; j_gene: TRBJ2-5; abundance: -; CDR3nt: TGTGCCAGCAGCTCCACCGGGAGGCAAGAGACCCAGTACTTC; CDR3aa: CASSSTGRQETQYF
d_gene: -; v_gene: TRBV10-1; j_gene: TRBJ1-1; abundance: -; CDR3nt: TGCGCCAGCAGTGAGAGCGGGGTGGGGAACACTGAAGCTTTCTTT; CDR3aa: CASSESGVGNTEAFF
d_gene: -; v_gene: TRBV6-5; j_gene: TRBJ1-3; abundance: -; CDR3nt: TGTGCCAGCAGCCCCCGGGGAAGCTCTGGAAACACCATATATTTT; CDR3aa: CASSPRGSSGNTIYF
d_gene: TRBD2; v_gene: TRBV11-2; j_gene: TRBJ2-1; abundance: -; CDR3nt: TGTGCCAGCAGCACACGGGACTACACTCCTAAGAATGAGCAGTTCTTC; CDR3aa: CASSTRDYTPKNEQFF
d_gene: -; v_gene: TRBV11-3; j_gene: TRBJ2-3; abundance: -; CDR3nt: TGTGCCAGCAGCTTAGGCTTGACTAGTGGGGTCACGGGTACGCAGTATTTT; CDR3aa: CASSLGLTSGVTGTQYF
d_gene: -; v_gene: TRBV14; j_gene: TRBJ1-1; abundance: -; CDR3nt: TGTGCCAGCACCTCAGGCAGGGCAGGGGTAATATCTGAAGCTTTCTTT; CDR3aa: CASTSGRAGVISEAFF
d_gene: TRBD1; v_gene: TRBV11-2; j_gene: TRBJ2-5; abundance: -; CDR3nt: TGTGCCAGCAGCCCTCGGACAGGGGGATACCAAGAGACCCAGTACTTC; CDR3aa: CASSPRTGGYQETQYF
d_gene: TRBD2; v_gene: TRBV5-6; j_gene: TRBJ2-3; abundance: -; CDR3nt: TGTGCCAGCAGCTTCTCCGGGACTAGCGATAGCACAGATACGCAGTATTTT; CDR3aa: CASSFSGTSDSTDTQYF
d_gene: -; v_gene: TRBV4-1; j_gene: TRBJ1-1; abundance: -; CDR3nt: TGCGCCAGCAGCCTTCGGGACGGACTAACGAACACTGAAGCTTTCTTT; CDR3aa: CASSLRDGLTNTEAFF
d_gene: TRBD1; v_gene: TRBV27; j_gene: TRBJ2-1; abundance: -; CDR3nt: TGTGCCAGCATTCGAAGGGGACAGGGATACAATGAGCAGTTCTTC; CDR3aa: CASIRRGQGYNEQFF
d_gene: TRBD1; v_gene: TRBV5-1; j_gene: TRBJ2-7; abundance: -; CDR3nt: TGCGCCAGCAGTGGGGGACAGGGAAGCGAGCAGTACTTC; CDR3aa: CASSGGQGSEQYF
d_gene: TRBD1; v_gene: TRBV7-9; j_gene: TRBJ1-5; abundance: once; CDR3nt: TGTGCCAGCAGCTCCACAGGGGTAGGGAATCAGCCCCAGCATTTT; CDR3aa: CASSSTGVGNQPQHF
d_gene: TRBD1; v_gene: TRBV5-4; j_gene: TRBJ1-6; abundance: -; CDR3nt: TGTGCCAGTCAAGACCGGACAGGGACCAGAGGGTCACCCCTCCACTTT; CDR3aa: CASQDRTGTRGSPLHF
d_gene: -; v_gene: TRBV4-2; j_gene: TRBJ2-7; abundance: -; CDR3nt: TGTGCCAGCAGCCACGCGACTAGGAACGGCGAGCAGTACTTC; CDR3aa: CASSHATRNGEQYF
d_gene: -; v_gene: TRBV2; j_gene: TRBJ2-5; abundance: -; CDR3nt: TGTGCCAGCAGTGCCCGACTTGCGGAGGAGACCCAGTACTTC; CDR3aa: CASSARLAEETQYF
d_gene: TRBD2; v_gene: TRBV4-1; j_gene: TRBJ2-7; abundance: -; CDR3nt: TGCGCCAGCAGCCACACACTACTAGCGGGAGACGAGCAGTACTTC; CDR3aa: CASSHTLLAGDEQYF
d_gene: -; v_gene: TRBV19; j_gene: TRBJ1-1; abundance: -; CDR3nt: TGTGCCAGTAGTAGTTACCGGGATATGAACACTGAAGCTTTCTTT; CDR3aa: CASSSYRDMNTEAFF